Below, 5 T cell receptor beta chains from the same sample are listed, as sequenced in a study of blood T cell repertoires in COVID-19. Method: immunoSEQ multiplex PCR; TCRdb's copy keeps in-frame clones and lacks some. The table records over 150,000 clones, 76% of them present only once. Source material: peripheral blood. The receptors here all came from a woman of 80 years or more with acute or convalescent COVID-19.

The chain links TRBV6-1 to TRBJ1-5; TRBD1 is a possible D gene (6 bases). The germline V and J ends were trimmed by 2 bases and 4 bases, with 6 bases remaining between them. The germline CDR1 and CDR2 sequences are MNHNS and SASEGT. This CDR3 comprises 13 residues. The CDR3 DNA reads as TGTGCCAGCAGTGAACAGGGGAATCAGCCCCAGCATTTT. Translation: CASSEQGNQPQHF.

This chain connects TRBV9 to TRBJ2-6; D not certain. Trimming took 2 bases from V and 0 from J, leaving 15 bases between them. This CDR3 has 18 residues. The germline gives CDR1 SGDLS, CDR2 YYNGEE. In DNA, the CDR3 is TGTGCCAGCAGCGTTCTCCAGTTTGCCTCCTCTGGGGCCAACGTCCTGACTTTC. The encoded protein is CASSVLQFASSGANVLTF.

The chain combines TRBV27 with TRBJ1-2, with unresolved D. Between the trimmed V and J ends, which lost 2 bases and 4 bases, there was a span of 17 bases. The CDR3 spans 16 residues. Germline loops: CDR1 MNHEY, CDR2 SMNVEV (reference sequence). The CDR3 spells CASSLNSDPTSYGYTF. The DNA of the CDR3 is TGTGCCAGCAGTTTAAACAGTGACCCGACGTCCTATGGCTACACCTTC.

This clone came up once. J is TRBJ2-1 and V is TRBV2, with 11 bases that match TRBD2. CDR1 SNHLY and CDR2 FYNNEI come from the germline V gene. V lost 6 bases and J lost 16; bases outside the gene matches: 8. This CDR3 contains 12 residues. Here the CDR3 reads CASRGTSGPFFF. In nucleotides, the CDR3 is TGTGCCAGCAGAGGGACTAGCGGCCCCTTTTTCTTC.

The genes are TRBV7-9 and TRBJ2-3, with TRBD2 matching 15 bases. The trim removed 5 bases at V and 6 bases at J, leaving 6 bases unmatched. This CDR3 is built from 16 residues. CDR1 and CDR2 from the germline V gene are SEHNR and FQNEAQ (reference sequence). This CDR3 reads CASSPGLAGGLDTQYF. The CDR3 DNA sequence: TGTGCCAGCAGCCCCGGACTAGCGGGGGGGCTTGATACGCAGTATTTT.